The sequence of this T cell receptor (beta chain) was determined in a study of CXCR3-negative and CXCR3-positive naive CD8 T cells. Regarding the study as a whole: Naive cells that were CXCR3-negative or CXCR3-positive used TRBV-TRBJ genes alike, while memory cells diverged. TRB CDR3 properties were used to infer TCR strength, and surface CD5 was comparable between naive subsets.

In the case of this clonotype: Its target is unknown.

Germline-derived CDR1 and CDR2 are PRHDT and FYEKMQ (reference sequence). The CDR3 loop spans 14 amino acids. The authors prepared UMI-labeled TRB cDNA libraries by 5' RACE. Following a re-call of the 5' RACE reads, TCRdb has one entry per CDR3 protein and lacks DNA. The listing records approximately 83,000 distinct CDR3 sequences. The V call is TRBV13, the J call TRBJ2-7; no DNA is available, so the TRBD2 call from TCRdb remains unchecked. The TCR sequence derives from a human donor in good health. Some clones in this sample may be carry-over from other donors' samples. What was sequenced was naive CXCR3- CD8+ T cells from blood. Documented subset: CD45RO-CCR7+CD27+CD95- naive CD8+ T cells lacking CXCR3 (TNR3-). CDR3 protein: CASSAGLEVVEQYF.